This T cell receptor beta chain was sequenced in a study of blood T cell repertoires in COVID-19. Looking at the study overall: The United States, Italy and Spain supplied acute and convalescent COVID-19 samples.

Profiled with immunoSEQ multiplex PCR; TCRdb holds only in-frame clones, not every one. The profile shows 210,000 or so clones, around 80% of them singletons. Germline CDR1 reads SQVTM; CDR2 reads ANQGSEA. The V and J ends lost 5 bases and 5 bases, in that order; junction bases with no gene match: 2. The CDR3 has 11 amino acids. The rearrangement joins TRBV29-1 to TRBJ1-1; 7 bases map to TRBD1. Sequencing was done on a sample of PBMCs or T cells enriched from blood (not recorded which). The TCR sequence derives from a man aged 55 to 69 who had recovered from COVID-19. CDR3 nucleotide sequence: TGCAGCGTTACAGGGGTAACTGAAGCTTTCTTT. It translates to CSVTGVTEAFF.